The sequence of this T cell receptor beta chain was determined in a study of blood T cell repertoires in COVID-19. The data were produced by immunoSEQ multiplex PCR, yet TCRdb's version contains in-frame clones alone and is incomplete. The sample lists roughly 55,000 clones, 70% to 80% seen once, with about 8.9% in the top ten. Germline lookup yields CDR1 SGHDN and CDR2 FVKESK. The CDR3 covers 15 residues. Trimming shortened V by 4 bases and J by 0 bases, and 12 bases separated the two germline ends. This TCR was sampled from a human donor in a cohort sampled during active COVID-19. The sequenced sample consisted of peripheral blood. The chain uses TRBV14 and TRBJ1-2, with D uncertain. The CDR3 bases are TGTGCCAGCAGCCGATTGGCTTTACCTAACTATGGCTACACCTTC. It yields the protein CASSRLALPNYGYTF.